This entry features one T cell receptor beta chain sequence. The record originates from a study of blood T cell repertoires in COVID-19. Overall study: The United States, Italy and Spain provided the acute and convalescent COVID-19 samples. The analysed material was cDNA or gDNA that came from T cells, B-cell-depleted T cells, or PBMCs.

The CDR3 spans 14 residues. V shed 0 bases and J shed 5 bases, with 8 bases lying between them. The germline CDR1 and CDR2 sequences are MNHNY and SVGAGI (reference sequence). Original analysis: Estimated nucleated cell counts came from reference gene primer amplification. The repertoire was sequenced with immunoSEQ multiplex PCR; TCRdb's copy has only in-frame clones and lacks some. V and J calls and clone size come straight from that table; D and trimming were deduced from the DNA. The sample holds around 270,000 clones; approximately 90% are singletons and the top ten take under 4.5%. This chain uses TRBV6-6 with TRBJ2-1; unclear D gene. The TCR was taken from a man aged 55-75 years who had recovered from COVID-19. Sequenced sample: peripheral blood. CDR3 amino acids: CASSYSGANNEQFF. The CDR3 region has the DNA TGTGCCAGCAGTTACTCGGGCGCAAACAATGAGCAGTTCTTC.